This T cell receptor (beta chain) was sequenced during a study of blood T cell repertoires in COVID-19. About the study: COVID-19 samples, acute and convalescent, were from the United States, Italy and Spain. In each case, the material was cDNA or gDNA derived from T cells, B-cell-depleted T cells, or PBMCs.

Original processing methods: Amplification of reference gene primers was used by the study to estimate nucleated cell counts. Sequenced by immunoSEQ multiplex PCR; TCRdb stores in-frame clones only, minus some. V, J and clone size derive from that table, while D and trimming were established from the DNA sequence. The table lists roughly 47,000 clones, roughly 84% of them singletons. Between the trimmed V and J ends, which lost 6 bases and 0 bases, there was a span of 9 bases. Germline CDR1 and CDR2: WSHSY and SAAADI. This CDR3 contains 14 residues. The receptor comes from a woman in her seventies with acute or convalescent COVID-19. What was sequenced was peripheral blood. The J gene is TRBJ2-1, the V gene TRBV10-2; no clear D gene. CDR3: CASSLPSSYNEQFF. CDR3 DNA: TGCGCCAGCAGCCTTCCCAGCTCCTACAATGAGCAGTTCTTC.